The rows below give T cell receptor beta chains drawn from one sample of a study of Ad26.COV2.S vaccination and SARS-CoV-2 variants. The data were produced by immunoSEQ multiplex PCR, yet TCRdb's version contains in-frame clones alone and is incomplete. This table has about 350,000 clones, roughly nine tenths appearing once. This sample comprised peripheral blood, obtained in a trial of Ad26.COV2.S vaccine versus placebo. These receptors all come from a person between 18 and 60 years old who received the Ad26.COV2.S COVID-19 vaccine or a placebo. CDR3s include the opening cysteine and the closing phenylalanine or tryptophan. D genes are given only for firm matches. Part of the rows lack a size; the others show once, few, many or a class for expanded clones.

D gene,J gene,V gene,clone size,CDR3 DNA,CDR3 protein
TRBD2,TRBJ2-3,TRBV10-2,.,TGCGCCAGCAGTAGAGCGGGAGGGCTCAATACGCAGTATTTT,CASSRAGGLNTQYF
.,TRBJ2-7,TRBV27,.,TGTGCCAGCAGTTTTTCCGGGAACTCCTACGAGCAGTACTTC,CASSFSGNSYEQYF
TRBD1,TRBJ2-7,TRBV27,.,TGTGCCAGCAGTCGACCGGGACAGGGTGGCTACGAGCAGTACTTC,CASSRPGQGGYEQYF
TRBD1,TRBJ2-7,TRBV9,.,TGTGCCAGCAGCGTAGACGGGACAGGGTACTACGAGCAGTACTTC,CASSVDGTGYYEQYF
.,TRBJ1-4,TRBV7-9,.,TGTGCCAGCAGCCCTAGTCAGGGGATGGTAACTAATGAAAAACTGTTTTTT,CASSPSQGMVTNEKLFF
TRBD2,TRBJ2-2,TRBV27,.,TGTGCCAGCAGTTCCGGACTAGCGGGAGGGTTCCACACCGGGGAGCTGTTTTTT,CASSSGLAGGFHTGELFF
.,TRBJ2-7,TRBV28,.,TGTGCCAGCAGCCCCTCTATCGGCGGGCGGGTGCAGTACTTC,CASSPSIGGRVQYF
TRBD1,TRBJ1-2,TRBV7-8,once,TGTGCCAGCAGCCTCGGACAGGGGACCTATGGCTACACCTTC,CASSLGQGTYGYTF
TRBD1,TRBJ1-5,TRBV3-1/TRBV3-2,.,TGTGCCAGCAGCCAAGAGGGGACAGAAAATCAGCCCCAGCATTTT,CASSQEGTENQPQHF
TRBD2,TRBJ2-7,TRBV6-1,medium-sized,TGTGCCAGCAGTGAAGTGACTAGCGGCTCCTACGAGCAGTACTTC,CASSEVTSGSYEQYF